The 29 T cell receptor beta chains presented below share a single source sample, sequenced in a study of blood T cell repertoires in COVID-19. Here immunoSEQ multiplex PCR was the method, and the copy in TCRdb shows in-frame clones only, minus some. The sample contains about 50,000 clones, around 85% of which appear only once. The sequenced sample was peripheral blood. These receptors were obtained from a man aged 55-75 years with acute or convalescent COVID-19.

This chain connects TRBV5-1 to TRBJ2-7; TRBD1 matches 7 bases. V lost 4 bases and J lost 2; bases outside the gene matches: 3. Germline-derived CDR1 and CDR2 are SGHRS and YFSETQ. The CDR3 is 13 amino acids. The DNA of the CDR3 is TGCGCCAGCAGCGGGGGACAGACCTACGAGCAGTACTTC. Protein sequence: CASSGGQTYEQYF.

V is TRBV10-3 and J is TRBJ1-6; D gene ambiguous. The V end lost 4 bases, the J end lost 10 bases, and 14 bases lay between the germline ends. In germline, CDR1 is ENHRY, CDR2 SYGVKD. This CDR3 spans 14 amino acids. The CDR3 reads CAISVSDRESPLHF. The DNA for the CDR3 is TGTGCCATCAGTGTATCGGACCGGGAATCACCCCTCCACTTT.

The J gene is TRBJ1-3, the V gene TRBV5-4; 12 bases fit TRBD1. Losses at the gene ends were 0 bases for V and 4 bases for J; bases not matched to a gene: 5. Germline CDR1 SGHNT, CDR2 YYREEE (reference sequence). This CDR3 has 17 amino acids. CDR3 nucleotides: TGTGCCAGCAGCTTGGGGGGACAGGGGGCTACGGGAAACACCATATATTTT. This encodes CASSLGGQGATGNTIYF.

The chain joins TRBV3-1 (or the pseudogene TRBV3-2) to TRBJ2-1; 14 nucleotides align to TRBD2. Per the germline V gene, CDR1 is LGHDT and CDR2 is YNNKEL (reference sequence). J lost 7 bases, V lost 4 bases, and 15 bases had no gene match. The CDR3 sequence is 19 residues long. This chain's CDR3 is CASSLRDWGLAGASNEQFF. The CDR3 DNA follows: TGTGCCAGCAGCCTGAGGGATTGGGGACTAGCGGGAGCGTCAAATGAGCAGTTCTTC.

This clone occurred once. The CDR3: CASSMGQGGNQPQHF. The CDR3 DNA sequence: TGTGCCAGCAGTATGGGACAGGGAGGCAATCAGCCCCAGCATTTT. This chain connects TRBV6-5 to TRBJ1-5; TRBD1 matches at 9 bases. The trim removed 5 bases at V and 2 bases at J, leaving 4 bases unmatched. CDR3 length equals 15 residues. CDR1 MNHEY and CDR2 SVGAGI come from the germline V gene.

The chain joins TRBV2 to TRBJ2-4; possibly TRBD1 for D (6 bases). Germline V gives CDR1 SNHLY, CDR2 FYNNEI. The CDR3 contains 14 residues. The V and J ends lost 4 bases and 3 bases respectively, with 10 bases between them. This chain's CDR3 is CASSVEGGKNIQYF. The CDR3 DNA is TGTGCCAGCAGTGTTGAAGGGGGCAAAAACATTCAGTACTTC.

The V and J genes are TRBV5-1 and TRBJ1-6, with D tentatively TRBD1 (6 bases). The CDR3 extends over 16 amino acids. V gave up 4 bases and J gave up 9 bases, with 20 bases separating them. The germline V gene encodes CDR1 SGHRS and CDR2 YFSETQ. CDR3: CASSMGGLGDFSPLHF. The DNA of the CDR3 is TGCGCCAGCAGCATGGGGGGCTTGGGGGACTTTTCACCCCTCCACTTT. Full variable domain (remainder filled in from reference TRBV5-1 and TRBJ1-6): KAGVTQTPRYLIKTRGQQVTLSCSPISGHRSVSWYQQTPGQGLQFLFEYFSETQRNKGNFPGRFSGRQFSNSRSEMNVSTLELGDSALYLCASSMGGLGDFSPLHFGNGTRLTVT.

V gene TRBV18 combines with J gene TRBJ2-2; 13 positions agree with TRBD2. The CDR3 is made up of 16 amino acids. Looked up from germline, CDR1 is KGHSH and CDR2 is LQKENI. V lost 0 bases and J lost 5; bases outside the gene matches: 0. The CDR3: CASSPPGLAGTGELFF. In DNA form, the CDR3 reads TGTGCCAGCTCACCACCGGGACTAGCGGGAACCGGGGAGCTGTTTTTT.

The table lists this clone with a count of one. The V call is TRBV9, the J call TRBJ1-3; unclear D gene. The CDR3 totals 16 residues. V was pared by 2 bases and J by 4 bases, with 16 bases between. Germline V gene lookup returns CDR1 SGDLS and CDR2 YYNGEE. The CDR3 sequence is CASSVNIGESGNTIYF. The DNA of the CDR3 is TGTGCCAGCAGCGTCAACATCGGGGAGTCCGGAAACACCATATATTTT.

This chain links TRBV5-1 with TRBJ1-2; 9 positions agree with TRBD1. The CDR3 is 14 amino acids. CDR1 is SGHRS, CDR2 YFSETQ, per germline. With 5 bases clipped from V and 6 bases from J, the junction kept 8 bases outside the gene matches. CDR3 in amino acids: CASSKTGTGNGYTF. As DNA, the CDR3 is TGCGCCAGCAGTAAAACCGGGACAGGGAATGGCTACACCTTC.

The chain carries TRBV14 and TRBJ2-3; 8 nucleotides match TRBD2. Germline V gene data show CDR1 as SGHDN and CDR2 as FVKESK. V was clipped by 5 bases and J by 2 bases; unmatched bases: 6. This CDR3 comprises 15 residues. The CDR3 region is CASSRTSGYTDTQYF. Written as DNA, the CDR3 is TGTGCCAGCAGCAGAACTAGCGGCTACACAGATACGCAGTATTTT.

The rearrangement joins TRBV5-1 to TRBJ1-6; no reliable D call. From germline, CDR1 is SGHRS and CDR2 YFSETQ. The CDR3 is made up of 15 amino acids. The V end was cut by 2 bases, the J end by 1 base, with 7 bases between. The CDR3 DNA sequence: TGCGCCAGCAGCTTTGGCCCTTCCTATAATTCACCCCTCCACTTT. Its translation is CASSFGPSYNSPLHF.

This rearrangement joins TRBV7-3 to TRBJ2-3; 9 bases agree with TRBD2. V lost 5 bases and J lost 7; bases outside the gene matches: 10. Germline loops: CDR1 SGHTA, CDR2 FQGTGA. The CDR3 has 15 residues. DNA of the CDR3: TGTGCCAGCAGCCCACAAGCGGGAGGCATGAATACGCAGTATTTT. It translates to CASSPQAGGMNTQYF.

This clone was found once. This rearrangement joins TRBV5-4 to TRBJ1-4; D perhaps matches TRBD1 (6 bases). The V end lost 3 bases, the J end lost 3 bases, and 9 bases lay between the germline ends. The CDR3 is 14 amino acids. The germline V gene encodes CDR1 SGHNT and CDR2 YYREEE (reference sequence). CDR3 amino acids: CASSSGQPNEKLFF. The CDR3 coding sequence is TGTGCCAGCAGCTCTGGACAGCCTAATGAAAAACTGTTTTTT.

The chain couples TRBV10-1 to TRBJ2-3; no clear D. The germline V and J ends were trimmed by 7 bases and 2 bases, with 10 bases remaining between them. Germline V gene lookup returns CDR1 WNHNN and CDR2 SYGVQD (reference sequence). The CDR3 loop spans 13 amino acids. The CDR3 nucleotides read TGCGCCAGCAATGAACTACCCACAGATACGCAGTATTTT. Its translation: CASNELPTDTQYF.

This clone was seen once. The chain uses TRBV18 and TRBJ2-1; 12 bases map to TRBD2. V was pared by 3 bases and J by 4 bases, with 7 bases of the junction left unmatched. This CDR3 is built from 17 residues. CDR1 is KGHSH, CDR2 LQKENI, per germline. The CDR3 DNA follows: TGTGCCAGCTCACCCCAGACTAGCGGGAGTGGTTACAATGAGCAGTTCTTC. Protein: CASSPQTSGSGYNEQFF.

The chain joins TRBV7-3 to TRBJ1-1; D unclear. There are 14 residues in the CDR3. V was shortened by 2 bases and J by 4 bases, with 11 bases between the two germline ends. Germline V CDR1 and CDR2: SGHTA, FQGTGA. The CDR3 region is CASSLGVEGTEAFF. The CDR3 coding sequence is TGTGCCAGCAGCTTAGGTGTCGAGGGCACTGAAGCTTTCTTT. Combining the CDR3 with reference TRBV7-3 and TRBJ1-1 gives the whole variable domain GAGVSQTPSNKVTEKGKYVELRCDPISGHTALYWYRQSLGQGPEFLIYFQGTGAADDSGLPNDRFFAVRPEGSVSTLKIQRTERGDSAVYLCASSLGVEGTEAFFGQGTRLTVV.

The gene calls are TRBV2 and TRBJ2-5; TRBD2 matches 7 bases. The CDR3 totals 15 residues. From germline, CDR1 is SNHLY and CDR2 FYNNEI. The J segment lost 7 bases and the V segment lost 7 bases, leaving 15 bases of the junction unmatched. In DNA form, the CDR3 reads TGTGCCAGCATTCACCCGAGGGCGGGAGCGGGGACCCAGTACTTC. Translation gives CASIHPRAGAGTQYF.

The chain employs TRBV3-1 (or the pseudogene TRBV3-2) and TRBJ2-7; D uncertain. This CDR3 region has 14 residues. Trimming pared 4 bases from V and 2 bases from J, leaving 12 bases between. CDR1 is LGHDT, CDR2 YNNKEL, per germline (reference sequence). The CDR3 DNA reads TGTGCCAGCAGCCCAGACCGAGTAACCTACGAGCAGTACTTC. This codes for CASSPDRVTYEQYF.

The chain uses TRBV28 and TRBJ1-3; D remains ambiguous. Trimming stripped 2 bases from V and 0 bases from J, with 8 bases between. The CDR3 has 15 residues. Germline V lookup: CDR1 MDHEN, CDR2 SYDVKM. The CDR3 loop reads CASSLTGYSGNTIYF. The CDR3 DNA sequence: TGTGCCAGCAGTTTAACCGGGTACTCTGGAAACACCATATATTTT.

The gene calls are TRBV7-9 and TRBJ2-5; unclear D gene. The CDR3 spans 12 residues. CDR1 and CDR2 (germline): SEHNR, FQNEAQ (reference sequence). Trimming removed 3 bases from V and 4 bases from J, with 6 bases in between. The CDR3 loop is CASSFKPETQYF. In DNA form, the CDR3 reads TGTGCCAGCAGCTTCAAGCCAGAGACCCAGTACTTC.

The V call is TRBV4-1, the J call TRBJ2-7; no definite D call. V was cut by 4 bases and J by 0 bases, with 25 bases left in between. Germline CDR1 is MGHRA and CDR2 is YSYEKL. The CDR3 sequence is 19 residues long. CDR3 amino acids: CASSLSSRSAFRSSYEQYF. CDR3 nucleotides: TGCGCCAGCAGCCTCTCCAGTAGGTCCGCATTCCGGAGCTCCTACGAGCAGTACTTC.

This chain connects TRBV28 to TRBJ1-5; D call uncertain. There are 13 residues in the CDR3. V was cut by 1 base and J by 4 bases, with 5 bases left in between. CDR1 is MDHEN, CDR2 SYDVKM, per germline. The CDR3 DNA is TGTGCCAGCAGTTTATCCGGGAATCAGCCCCAGCATTTT. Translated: CASSLSGNQPQHF.

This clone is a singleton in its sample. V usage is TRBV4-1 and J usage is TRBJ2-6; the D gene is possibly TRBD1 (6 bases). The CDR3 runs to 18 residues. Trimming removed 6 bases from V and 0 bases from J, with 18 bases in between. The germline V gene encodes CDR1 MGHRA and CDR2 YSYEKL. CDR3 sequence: CASSRGQPRGSGANVLTF. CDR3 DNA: TGCGCCAGCAGTCGCGGACAGCCCCGGGGCTCTGGGGCCAACGTCCTGACTTTC.

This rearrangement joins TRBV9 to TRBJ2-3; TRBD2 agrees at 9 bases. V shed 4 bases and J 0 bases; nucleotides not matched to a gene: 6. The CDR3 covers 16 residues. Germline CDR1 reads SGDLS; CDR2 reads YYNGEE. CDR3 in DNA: TGTGCCAGCAGCTTTCGACTAGCGGCTAGCACAGATACGCAGTATTTT. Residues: CASSFRLAASTDTQYF. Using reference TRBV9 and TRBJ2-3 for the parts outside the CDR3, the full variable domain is DSGVTQTPKHLITATGQRVTLRCSPRSGDLSVYWYQQSLDQGLQFLIQYYNGEERAKGNILERFSAQQFPDLHSELNLSSLELGDSALYFCASSFRLAASTDTQYFGPGTRLTVL.

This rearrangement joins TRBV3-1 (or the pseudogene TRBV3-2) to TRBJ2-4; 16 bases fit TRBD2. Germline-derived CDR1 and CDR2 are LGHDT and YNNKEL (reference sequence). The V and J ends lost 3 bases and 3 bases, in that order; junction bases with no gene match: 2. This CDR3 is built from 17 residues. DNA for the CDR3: TGTGCCAGCAGCCAGGGACTAGCGGGAGGGGACAAAAACATTCAGTACTTC. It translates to CASSQGLAGGDKNIQYF.

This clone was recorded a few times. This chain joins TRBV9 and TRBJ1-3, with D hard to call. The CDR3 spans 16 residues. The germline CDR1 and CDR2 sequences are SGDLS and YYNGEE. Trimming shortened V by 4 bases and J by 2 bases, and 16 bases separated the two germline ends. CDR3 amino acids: CASSSISGGPGNTIYF. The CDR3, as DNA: TGTGCCAGCAGCTCTATCTCGGGAGGGCCTGGAAACACCATATATTTT.

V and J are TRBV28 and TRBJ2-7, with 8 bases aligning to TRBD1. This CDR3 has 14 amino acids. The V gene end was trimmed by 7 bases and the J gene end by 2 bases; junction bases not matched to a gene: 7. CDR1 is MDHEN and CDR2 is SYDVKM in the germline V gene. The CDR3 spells CASTWSTGAYEQYF. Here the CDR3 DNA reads TGTGCCAGCACCTGGTCGACAGGGGCCTACGAGCAGTACTTC.

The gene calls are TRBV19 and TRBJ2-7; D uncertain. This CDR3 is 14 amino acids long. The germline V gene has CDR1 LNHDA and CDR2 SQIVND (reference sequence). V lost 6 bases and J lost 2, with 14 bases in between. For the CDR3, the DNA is TGTGCCAGTAGAGACACCAAAATTGCCTACGAGCAGTACTTC. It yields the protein CASRDTKIAYEQYF.